This T cell receptor beta chain was identified during a study of shared clonotypes between healthy human individuals. Turning to the study itself: Donors were a couple of women and a few men aged 18 to 49. CD4 naive and CD4 memory each took three plates per donor, while CD8 naive took two and CD8 memory one.

Execution of the assay was at deep level. Measured with immunoSEQ multiplex PCR; TCRdb has only the in-frame clones, and not every one. The profile shows around 1.9 million clones, 93% of them singletons. This CDR3 has 13 amino acids. Germline V gene data show CDR1 as PRHDT and CDR2 as FYEKMQ (reference sequence). V was cut by 3 bases and J by 1 base, with 7 bases left in between. Naive CD8 cells lacked CD45RO and underwent positive selection for CCR7, leaving out terminally differentiated effector memory CD45RA+ cells. The study drew all its donors from Caucasian adults living in Nashville, Tennessee.

The origin of this receptor is a man aged 18-30 years in good health. Some clones in this sample may be carry-over from other donors' samples. V gene TRBV13 combines with J gene TRBJ2-7; D gene uncertain. Source material: naive CD8+ T cells from PBMCs. In nucleotides, the CDR3 is TGTGCCAGCAGCTTCAGCGAATCCTACGAGCAGTACTTC. Translating it yields CASSFSESYEQYF.